This T cell receptor (beta chain) is drawn from a study of prognosis after radiotherapy for stage I lung cancer. Study information: Radiotherapy: SBRT, 3 to 5 fractions, biologically effective dose at least 100 Gy. Whole-study findings and limits: Reportedly, patients with and without metastases differed in TRBV and TRBJ gene usage.

This clonotype was seen many times. Its matching antigen is unknown. TCR beta CDR3 amplification from genomic DNA was performed by two-round multiplex PCR. First-round PCR, the initial amplification, used primers specific to each TRBV and TRBJ gene. The second round of PCR employed universal primers. Each CDR3 protein is one row after TCRdb ran MiXCR on the multiplex PCR reads. The repertoire has over 10,000 distinct CDR3 sequences, around 50% of them found once; the top ten carry 25% to 35%. The CDR3 contains 13 residues. CDR1 and CDR2 from the germline V gene are SGHNT and YENEEA. V dropped 4 bases and J dropped 3 bases, with 9 bases sitting between them.

The starting material was PBMCs, obtained before or after stereotactic body radiation therapy (not recorded which). This TCR was recovered from a donor over 45 with non-small cell lung cancer. V is TRBV11-3 and J is TRBJ2-5; D unresolved. DNA for the CDR3: TGTGCCAGCAGCTCACAGCAAAAAGAGACCCAGTACTTC. Translated, it gives CASSSQQKETQYF.